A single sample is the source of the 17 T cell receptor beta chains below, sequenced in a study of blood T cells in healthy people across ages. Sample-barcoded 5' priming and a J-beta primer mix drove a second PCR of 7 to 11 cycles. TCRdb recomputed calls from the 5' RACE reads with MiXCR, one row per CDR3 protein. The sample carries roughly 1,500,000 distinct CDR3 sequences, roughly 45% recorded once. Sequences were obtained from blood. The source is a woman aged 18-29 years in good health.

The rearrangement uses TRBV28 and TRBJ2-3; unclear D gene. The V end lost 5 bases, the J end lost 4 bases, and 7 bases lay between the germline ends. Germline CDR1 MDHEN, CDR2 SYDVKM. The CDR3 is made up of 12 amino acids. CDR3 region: CASSKGADTQYF. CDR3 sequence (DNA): TGTGCCAGCAGTAAGGGCGCAGATACGCAGTATTTT.

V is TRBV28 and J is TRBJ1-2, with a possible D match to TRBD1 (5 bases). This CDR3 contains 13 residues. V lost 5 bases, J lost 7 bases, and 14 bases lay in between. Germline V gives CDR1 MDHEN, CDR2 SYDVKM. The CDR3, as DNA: TGTGCCAGCAGTGGGGGGACGGCAACTGGCTACACCTTC. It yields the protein CASSGGTATGYTF.

The CDR3 nucleotides read TGCAGTGCTAGGATGGGGGGGCCCTCAGGCGAGCAGTACTTC. Translation gives CSARMGGPSGEQYF. The V call is TRBV20-1, the J call TRBJ2-4; D perhaps matches TRBD2 (7 bases). The J call may be mistaken, given a closer DNA end match to TRBJ2-7. Germline V gives CDR1 DFQATT, CDR2 SNEGSKA (reference sequence). This CDR3 spans 14 amino acids.

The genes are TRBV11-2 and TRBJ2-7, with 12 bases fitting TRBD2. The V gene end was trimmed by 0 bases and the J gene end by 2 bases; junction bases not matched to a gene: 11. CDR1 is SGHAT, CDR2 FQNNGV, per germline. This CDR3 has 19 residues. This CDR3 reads CASSLDQVGLAGGPYEQYF. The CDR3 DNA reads TGTGCCAGCAGCTTAGATCAGGTGGGCCTAGCGGGAGGGCCCTACGAGCAGTACTTC.

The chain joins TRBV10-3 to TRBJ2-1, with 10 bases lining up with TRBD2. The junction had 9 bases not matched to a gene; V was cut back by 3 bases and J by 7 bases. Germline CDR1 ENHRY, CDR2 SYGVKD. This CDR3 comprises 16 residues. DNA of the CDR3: TGTGCCATCAGTGAAACCCCTAGCGGGAGACGGAATGAGCAGTTCTTC. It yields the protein CAISETPSGRRNEQFF.

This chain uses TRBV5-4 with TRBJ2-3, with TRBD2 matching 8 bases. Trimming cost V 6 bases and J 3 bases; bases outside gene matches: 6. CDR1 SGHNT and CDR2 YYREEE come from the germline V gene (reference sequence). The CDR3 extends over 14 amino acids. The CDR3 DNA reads TGTGCCAGCAAAAGCGGGGGACCAACAGATACGCAGTATTTT. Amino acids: CASKSGGPTDTQYF.

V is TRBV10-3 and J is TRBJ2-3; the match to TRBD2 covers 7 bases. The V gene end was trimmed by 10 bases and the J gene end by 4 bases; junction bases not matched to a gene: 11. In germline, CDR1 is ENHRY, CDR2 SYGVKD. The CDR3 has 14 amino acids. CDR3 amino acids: CATAGREQADTQYF. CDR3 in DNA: TGTGCCACCGCGGGGAGGGAACAGGCAGATACGCAGTATTTT.

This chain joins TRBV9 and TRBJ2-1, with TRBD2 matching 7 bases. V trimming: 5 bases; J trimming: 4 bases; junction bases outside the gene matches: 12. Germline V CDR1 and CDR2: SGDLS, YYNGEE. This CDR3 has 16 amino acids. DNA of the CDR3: TGTGCCAGCAGTATCGGCCTTGGGGGGGAATACAATGAGCAGTTCTTC. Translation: CASSIGLGGEYNEQFF.

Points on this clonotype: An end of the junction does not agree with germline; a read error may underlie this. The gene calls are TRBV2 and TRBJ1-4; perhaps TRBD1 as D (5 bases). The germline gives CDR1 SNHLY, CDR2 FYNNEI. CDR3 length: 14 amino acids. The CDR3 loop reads CASRATVTNENLFF. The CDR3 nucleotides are TGTGCCAGCAGAGCGACAGTAACTAATGAAAACCTGTTTTTT.

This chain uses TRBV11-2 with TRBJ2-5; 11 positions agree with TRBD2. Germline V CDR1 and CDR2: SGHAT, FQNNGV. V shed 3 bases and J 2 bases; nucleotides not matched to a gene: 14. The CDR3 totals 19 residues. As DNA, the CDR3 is TGTGCCAGCAGCTTGATCACTAGCGGGGGAACCACCCAACAAGAGACCCAGTACTTC. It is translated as CASSLITSGGTTQQETQYF.

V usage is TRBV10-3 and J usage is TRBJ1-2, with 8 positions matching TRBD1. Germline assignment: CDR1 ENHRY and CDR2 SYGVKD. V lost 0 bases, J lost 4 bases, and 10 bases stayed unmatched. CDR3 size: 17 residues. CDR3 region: CAISESERQGFLYGYTF. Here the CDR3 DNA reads TGTGCCATCAGTGAGTCCGAGAGACAGGGGTTCCTCTATGGCTACACCTTC.

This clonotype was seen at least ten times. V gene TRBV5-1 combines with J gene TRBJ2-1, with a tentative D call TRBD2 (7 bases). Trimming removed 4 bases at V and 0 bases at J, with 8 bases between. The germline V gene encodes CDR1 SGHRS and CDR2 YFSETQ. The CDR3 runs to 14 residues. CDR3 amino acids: CASSAGASYNEQFF. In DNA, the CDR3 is TGCGCCAGCAGCGCGGGGGCCTCCTACAATGAGCAGTTCTTC.

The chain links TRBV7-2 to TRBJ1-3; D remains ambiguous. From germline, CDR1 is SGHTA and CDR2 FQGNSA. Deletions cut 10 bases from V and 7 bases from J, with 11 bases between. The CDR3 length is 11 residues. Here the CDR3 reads CANLKENTIYF. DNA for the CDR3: TGTGCCAACCTTAAAGAGAACACCATATATTTT.

CDR3 coding DNA: TGTGCCAGCAGAGAAAGCGGGAGGCTGCAATGGGGTACGCAGTATTTT. This encodes CASRESGRLQWGTQYF. The V gene is TRBV6-1, the J gene TRBJ2-3, with 9 nucleotides matching TRBD2. The V segment lost 6 bases and the J segment 8 bases; nucleotides outside the gene matches: 15. CDR1 is MNHNS, CDR2 SASEGT, per germline. The CDR3 covers 16 residues.

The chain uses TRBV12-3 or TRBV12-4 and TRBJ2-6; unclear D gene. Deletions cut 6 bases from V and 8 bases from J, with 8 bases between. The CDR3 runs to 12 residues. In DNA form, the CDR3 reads TGTGCCAGCAGCTCCAGCCCCAACGTCCTGACTTTC. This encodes CASSSSPNVLTF.

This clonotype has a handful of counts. The CDR3 reads CASSYNGLYEQYF. The CDR3 DNA reads as TGTGCCAGCAGCTATAACGGACTCTACGAGCAGTACTTC. The gene calls are TRBV7-8 and TRBJ2-7, with D possibly matching TRBD2 (5 bases). The CDR3 sequence is 13 residues long. The germline CDR1 and CDR2 sequences are SGHVS and FQNEAQ. Trimming cost V 4 bases and J 3 bases, with 10 bases left between them.

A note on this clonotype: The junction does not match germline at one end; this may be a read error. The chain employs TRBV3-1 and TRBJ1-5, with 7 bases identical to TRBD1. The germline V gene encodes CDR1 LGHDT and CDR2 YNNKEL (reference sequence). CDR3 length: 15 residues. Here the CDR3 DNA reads TGTGCCAGCAGCCAAGAAACAGGGGATAGCCAGCCCCGGCATTTT. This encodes CASSQETGDSQPRHF.